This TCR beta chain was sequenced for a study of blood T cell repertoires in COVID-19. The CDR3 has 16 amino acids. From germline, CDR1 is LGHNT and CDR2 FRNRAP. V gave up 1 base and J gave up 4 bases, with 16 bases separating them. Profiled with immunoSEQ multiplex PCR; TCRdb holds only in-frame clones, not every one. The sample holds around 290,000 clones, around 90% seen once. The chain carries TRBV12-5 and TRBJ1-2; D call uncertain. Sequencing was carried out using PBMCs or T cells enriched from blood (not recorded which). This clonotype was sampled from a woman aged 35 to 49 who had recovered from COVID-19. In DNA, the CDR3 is TGTGCTAGTGGTTTGGGTCAGGCCCGAGTTGCCTATGGCTACACCTTC. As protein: CASGLGQARVAYGYTF.